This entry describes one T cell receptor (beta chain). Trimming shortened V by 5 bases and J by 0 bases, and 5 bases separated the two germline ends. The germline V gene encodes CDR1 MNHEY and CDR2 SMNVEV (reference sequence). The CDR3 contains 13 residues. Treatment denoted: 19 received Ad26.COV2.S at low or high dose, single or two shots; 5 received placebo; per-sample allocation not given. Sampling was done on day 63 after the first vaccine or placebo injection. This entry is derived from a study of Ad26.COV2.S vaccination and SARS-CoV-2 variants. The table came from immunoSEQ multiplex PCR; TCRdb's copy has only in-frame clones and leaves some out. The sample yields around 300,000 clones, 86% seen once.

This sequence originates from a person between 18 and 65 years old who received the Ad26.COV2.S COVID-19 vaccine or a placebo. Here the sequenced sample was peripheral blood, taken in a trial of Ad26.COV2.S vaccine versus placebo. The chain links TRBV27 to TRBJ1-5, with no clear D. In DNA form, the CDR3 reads TGTGCCAGCAGTCACAATAGCAATCAGCCCCAGCATTTT. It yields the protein CASSHNSNQPQHF.